Given below is one T cell receptor beta chain in context. Its cognate antigen is unknown. Generated by immunoSEQ multiplex PCR, the TCRdb table keeps only in-frame clones and is missing some. The sample has more than 110,000 clones; around nine tenths are singletons. Trimming left V 0 bases short and J 4 bases short, with 13 bases between. This CDR3 contains 16 residues. Germline CDR1 reads MGHRA; CDR2 reads YSYEKL. This specimen comes from a study of cytomegalovirus exposure and HLA in healthy donors. Whole-study results and caveats: Rare sequences made up most TCRs, while some public TCRs were found in many donors. Published work reported that the classifier diagnosed cytomegalovirus status with high specificity and sensitivity. It was 150 to 200 TCR beta chains that were listed as cytomegalovirus-associated.

This TCR was recovered from a woman under 30 in good health and CMV-seropositive. V gene TRBV4-1 combines with J gene TRBJ1-5; a weak D match, TRBD1 (5 bases). The sequenced material came from PBMCs. The CDR3 here is CASSQDTRVRNQPQHF. The CDR3, as DNA: TGCGCCAGCAGCCAAGATACCAGGGTAAGAAATCAGCCCCAGCATTTT.